One and the same sample provided the 26 T cell receptor beta chains below, sequenced in a study of cytomegalovirus exposure and HLA in healthy donors. Primers included in the PCR were 60 Vbeta and 13 Jbeta primers. The protocol was immunoSEQ multiplex PCR, while the TCRdb copy is restricted to in-frame clones and leaves out a portion. The sample has 140,000 or so clones; 80% are singletons. Sequences were obtained from PBMCs. The receptors stem from a man aged 35 to 55 in good health and CMV-seronegative.

The CDR3 reads CASSPGTGELFF. The CDR3 DNA follows: TGTGCCAGCAGCCCAGGGACCGGGGAGCTGTTTTTT. The chain carries TRBV7-3 and TRBJ2-2, with D possibly matching TRBD1 (5 bases). The V end lost 5 bases, the J end lost 5 bases, and 6 bases lay between the germline ends. Germline CDR1 is SGHTA and CDR2 is FQGTGA. The CDR3 totals 12 residues.

The genes are TRBV11-2 and TRBJ2-1; 7 nucleotides match TRBD1. Germline assignment: CDR1 SGHAT and CDR2 FQNNGV. The CDR3 spans 16 residues. V was clipped by 6 bases and J by 7 bases; unmatched bases: 15. CDR3: CASSSRPRDRRNEQFF. Written as DNA, the CDR3 is TGTGCCAGCAGTTCTCGACCCCGGGACAGAAGGAATGAGCAGTTCTTC.

The chain couples TRBV18 to TRBJ1-4; D not resolved. Germline-derived CDR1 and CDR2 are KGHSH and LQKENI. Trimming took off 4 bases at V and 4 bases at J, with 7 bases between the two ends. The CDR3 totals 13 residues. The CDR3 coding sequence is TGTGCCAGCTCACGGAGTGGTAATGAAAAACTGTTTTTT. It encodes CASSRSGNEKLFF.

The chain recombines TRBV6-5 with TRBJ2-5, with unresolved D. The closer fit of TRBJ2-7 to the DNA end suggests the J call may be wrong. Germline V gene data show CDR1 as MNHEY and CDR2 as SVGAGI. The CDR3 spans 14 residues. The CDR3 coding sequence is TGTGCCAGCAGTTACTCACCCGAACCCTACGAGCAGTACTTC. Residues: CASSYSPEPYEQYF.

The chain recombines TRBV6-5 with TRBJ1-1, with D maybe TRBD1 (5 bases). Trimming took 4 bases from V and 1 from J, leaving 7 bases between them. The CDR3 is made up of 13 amino acids. Per the germline V gene, CDR1 is MNHEY and CDR2 is SVGAGI. DNA for the CDR3: TGTGCCAGCAGTTTTACAGGGAACACTGAAGCTTTCTTT. Protein: CASSFTGNTEAFF.

This clone has more than one count but fewer than ten. The genes are TRBV6-5 and TRBJ1-4, with D possibly matching TRBD1 (6 bases). The length of the CDR3 is 14 residues. Trimming shortened V by 8 bases and J by 11 bases, and 21 bases separated the two germline ends. Looked up from germline, CDR1 is MNHEY and CDR2 is SVGAGI. The CDR3 nucleotides read TGTGCCAGCCGGATAGCAGGGGTTATGAAGAAACTGTTTTTT. Translated: CASRIAGVMKKLFF.

The chain has TRBV6-5 and TRBJ1-5; no reliable D call. The CDR3 is made up of 13 amino acids. The V gene lost 5 bases and the J gene lost 1 base, with 6 bases spanning the gap. Germline CDR1 reads MNHEY; CDR2 reads SVGAGI. CDR3 sequence (DNA): TGTGCCAGCAGTGGCTTAAGCAATCAGCCCCAGCATTTT. Translation gives CASSGLSNQPQHF.

The chain combines TRBV5-1 with TRBJ2-5, with 8 bases fitting TRBD2. The CDR3 contains 16 residues. Germline CDR1 and CDR2: SGHRS and YFSETQ. V trimming: 4 bases; J trimming: 1 base; junction bases outside the gene matches: 9. CDR3: CASSPGVAGIQETQYF. CDR3 sequence (DNA): TGCGCCAGCAGCCCCGGGGTAGCGGGGATCCAAGAGACCCAGTACTTC.

This clone has just one count. This chain links TRBV6-1 with TRBJ2-5; 12 bases map to TRBD2. CDR1 MNHNS and CDR2 SASEGT come from the germline V gene. V shed 4 bases and J 5 bases; nucleotides not matched to a gene: 5. The CDR3 totals 15 residues. This chain's CDR3 is CASSVASGGGETQYF. The CDR3 bases are TGTGCCAGCAGTGTGGCTAGCGGGGGGGGTGAGACCCAGTACTTC.

The chain links TRBV5-1 to TRBJ1-1, with TRBD1 matching 7 bases. There are 14 residues in the CDR3. Germline V gives CDR1 SGHRS, CDR2 YFSETQ. The V gene end was trimmed by 4 bases and the J gene end by 4 bases; junction bases not matched to a gene: 7. The CDR3 reads CASSPQGIGTEAFF. CDR3 DNA sequence: TGCGCCAGCAGCCCACAGGGGATTGGCACTGAAGCTTTCTTT.

The rearrangement joins TRBV2 to TRBJ1-5; 7 bases are shared with TRBD1. Per the germline V gene, CDR1 is SNHLY and CDR2 is FYNNEI. The CDR3 loop spans 16 amino acids. V was clipped by 6 bases and J by 7 bases; unmatched bases: 15. The CDR3 loop reads CASSVDRVGLRQPQHF. As DNA, the CDR3 is TGTGCCAGCAGCGTCGACAGGGTGGGATTGCGACAGCCCCAGCATTTT.

As regards this clone: The same CDR3 is also encoded by other DNA sequences in this sample. V is TRBV7-2 and J is TRBJ1-3; D gene ambiguous. The CDR3 has 12 residues. Looked up from germline, CDR1 is SGHTA and CDR2 is FQGNSA. V was pared by 2 bases and J by 4 bases, with 3 bases between. The CDR3 bases are TGTGCCAGCAGCTTACAGGGAAACACCATATATTTT. Protein sequence: CASSLQGNTIYF.

V is TRBV27 and J is TRBJ2-7, with TRBD2 identical over 8 bases. Trimming cost V 5 bases and J 2 bases; bases outside gene matches: 5. CDR3 length: 14 residues. CDR1 and CDR2 from the germline V gene are MNHEY and SMNVEV (reference sequence). DNA for the CDR3: TGTGCCAGCAGTCCGTCGGGGGGGCCCTACGAGCAGTACTTC. It codes for CASSPSGGPYEQYF.

The J gene is TRBJ2-7, the V gene TRBV7-7; the D gene is possibly TRBD1 (5 bases). This CDR3 comprises 14 residues. Germline lookup yields CDR1 SSHAT and CDR2 FNYEAQ (reference sequence). V was pared by 5 bases and J by 4 bases, with 15 bases between. The CDR3 DNA sequence: TGTGCCAGCAGCCCCAGTGCAGGGTCTTACGAGCAGTACTTC. Its translation: CASSPSAGSYEQYF.

The genes are TRBV15 and TRBJ2-7, with D possibly matching TRBD1 (6 bases). CDR1 is LNHNV and CDR2 is YYDKDF in the germline V gene (reference sequence). V gave up 4 bases and J gave up 2 bases, with 9 bases separating them. The CDR3 consists of 13 residues. The CDR3 bases are TGTGCCACCAGCATCCAGGGGCCCTACGAGCAGTACTTC. Translation gives CATSIQGPYEQYF.

A single count supports this clone. The chain combines TRBV19 with TRBJ2-2; possible D gene TRBD1, 6 bases. The V end was cut by 10 bases, the J end by 4 bases, with 16 bases between. Germline V gene lookup returns CDR1 LNHDA and CDR2 SQIVND (reference sequence). The CDR3 runs 14 residues. The CDR3 spells CATHQGSGTGELFF. The DNA of the CDR3 is TGTGCCACTCACCAGGGGTCTGGCACCGGGGAGCTGTTTTTT.

The chain has TRBV30 and TRBJ1-2; 7 bases are a match to TRBD1. Trimming took 1 base from V and 8 from J; bases not matched to a gene: 7. CDR1 is GTSNPN and CDR2 is SVGIG in the germline V gene (reference sequence). The CDR3 loop spans 13 amino acids. The CDR3 reads CAWSEDRALGYTF. The CDR3 DNA follows: TGTGCCTGGAGTGAAGACAGGGCGTTAGGCTACACCTTC.

J is TRBJ2-5 and V is TRBV5-1; TRBD2 matches 10 bases. The CDR3 length is 16 residues. V trimming: 0 bases; J trimming: 5 bases; junction bases outside the gene matches: 7. The germline CDR1 and CDR2 sequences are SGHRS and YFSETQ. The CDR3 sequence is CASSLALAGAGETQYF. CDR3 in DNA: TGCGCCAGCAGCTTGGCGCTAGCGGGGGCAGGGGAGACCCAGTACTTC.

The chain uses TRBV7-9 and TRBJ2-2; D possibly corresponds to TRBD1 (6 bases). V was clipped by 1 base and J by 2 bases, with 14 bases between them. Looked up from germline, CDR1 is SEHNR and CDR2 is FQNEAQ (reference sequence). There are 17 residues in the CDR3. In nucleotides, the CDR3 is TGTGCCAGCAGCTTAGGACGGGACACCTATAACACCGGGGAGCTGTTTTTT. Translated, it gives CASSLGRDTYNTGELFF.

The chain couples TRBV19 to TRBJ2-7; TRBD1 matches 11 bases. This CDR3 has 14 amino acids. Losses at the gene ends were 11 bases for V and 0 bases for J; bases not matched to a gene: 6. Germline CDR1 is LNHDA and CDR2 is SQIVND (reference sequence). CDR3 DNA sequence: TGTGCCTCGAGGGACAGGGGGACCTCCTACGAGCAGTACTTC. It yields the protein CASRDRGTSYEQYF. The whole variable domain, filled in from reference TRBV19 and TRBJ2-7, reads DGGITQSPKYLFRKEGQNVTLSCEQNLNHDAMYWYRQDPGQGLRLIYYSQIVNDFQKGDIAEGYSVSREKKESFPLTVTSAQKNPTAFYLCASRDRGTSYEQYFGPGTRLTVT.

The chain links TRBV7-2 to TRBJ1-3, with a possible D match to TRBD1 (5 bases). Trimming shortened V by 5 bases and J by 0 bases, and 8 bases separated the two germline ends. CDR3 size: 14 residues. Germline V gene lookup returns CDR1 SGHTA and CDR2 FQGNSA. This CDR3 is CASSPQVSGNTIYF. CDR3 bases: TGTGCCAGCAGCCCACAGGTCTCTGGAAACACCATATATTTT.

This clone was seen a handful of times. The J gene is TRBJ1-5, the V gene TRBV30; D is unclear. There are 13 residues in the CDR3. The germline V and J ends were trimmed by 0 bases and 3 bases, with 6 bases remaining between them. Looked up from germline, CDR1 is GTSNPN and CDR2 is SVGIG (reference sequence). CDR3 amino acids: CAWSVQDNQPQHF. DNA for the CDR3: TGTGCCTGGAGTGTACAAGACAATCAGCCCCAGCATTTT.

The chain joins TRBV30 to TRBJ1-1, with D unresolved. Germline CDR1 is GTSNPN and CDR2 is SVGIG (reference sequence). Trimming left V 2 bases short and J 1 base short, with 11 bases between. This CDR3 is built from 14 residues. The CDR3: CAWSFSGRNTEAFF. CDR3 bases: TGTGCCTGGAGTTTTTCGGGGAGGAACACTGAAGCTTTCTTT.

The chain is built from TRBV5-1 and TRBJ1-4, with a tentative D call TRBD1 (6 bases). This CDR3 comprises 16 residues. From germline, CDR1 is SGHRS and CDR2 YFSETQ. V lost 4 bases to trimming and J lost 5 bases, with 18 bases between them. CDR3 coding DNA: TGCGCCAGCAGCACCCGGGGAGCAGGGGAAAATGAAAAACTGTTTTTT. As protein: CASSTRGAGENEKLFF.

The V and J genes are TRBV7-2 and TRBJ2-5; TRBD2 matches 15 bases. Trimming removed 5 bases from V and 5 bases from J; junction bases left unmatched: 6. The CDR3 has 16 amino acids. Germline values: CDR1 SGHTA, CDR2 FQGNSA. The CDR3 DNA sequence: TGTGCCAGCAGCCCCTGGACTAGCGGGGGGGTGGAGACCCAGTACTTC. Residues: CASSPWTSGGVETQYF.

V and J are TRBV7-2 and TRBJ1-5; maybe TRBD1 (6 bases). This CDR3 has 17 residues. V was trimmed by 1 base and J by 3 bases, leaving 16 bases between them. Germline-derived CDR1 and CDR2 are SGHTA and FQGNSA. This CDR3 is CASSLGLGTTLNQPQHF. The CDR3 DNA reads TGTGCCAGCAGCTTAGGTCTCGGGACAACACTCAATCAGCCCCAGCATTTT. Looking up the rest from reference TRBV7-2 and TRBJ1-5 gives the full variable domain: GAGVSQSPSNKVTEKGKDVELRCDPISGHTALYWYRQSLGQGLEFLIYFQGNSAPDKSGLPSDRFSAERTGGSVSTLTIQRTQQEDSAVYLCASSLGLGTTLNQPQHFGDGTRLSIL.